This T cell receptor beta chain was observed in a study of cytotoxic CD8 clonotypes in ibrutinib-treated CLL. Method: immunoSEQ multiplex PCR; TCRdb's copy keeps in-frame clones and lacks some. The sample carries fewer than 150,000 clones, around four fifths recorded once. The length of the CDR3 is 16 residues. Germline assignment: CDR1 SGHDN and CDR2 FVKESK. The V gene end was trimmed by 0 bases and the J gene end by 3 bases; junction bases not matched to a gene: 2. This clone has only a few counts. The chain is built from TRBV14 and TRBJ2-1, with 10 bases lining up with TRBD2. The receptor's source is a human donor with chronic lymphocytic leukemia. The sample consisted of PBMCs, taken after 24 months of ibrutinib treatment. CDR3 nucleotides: TGTGCCAGCAGCCAAGAGGGGACTAGCGACTACAATGAGCAGTTCTTC. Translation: CASSQEGTSDYNEQFF.